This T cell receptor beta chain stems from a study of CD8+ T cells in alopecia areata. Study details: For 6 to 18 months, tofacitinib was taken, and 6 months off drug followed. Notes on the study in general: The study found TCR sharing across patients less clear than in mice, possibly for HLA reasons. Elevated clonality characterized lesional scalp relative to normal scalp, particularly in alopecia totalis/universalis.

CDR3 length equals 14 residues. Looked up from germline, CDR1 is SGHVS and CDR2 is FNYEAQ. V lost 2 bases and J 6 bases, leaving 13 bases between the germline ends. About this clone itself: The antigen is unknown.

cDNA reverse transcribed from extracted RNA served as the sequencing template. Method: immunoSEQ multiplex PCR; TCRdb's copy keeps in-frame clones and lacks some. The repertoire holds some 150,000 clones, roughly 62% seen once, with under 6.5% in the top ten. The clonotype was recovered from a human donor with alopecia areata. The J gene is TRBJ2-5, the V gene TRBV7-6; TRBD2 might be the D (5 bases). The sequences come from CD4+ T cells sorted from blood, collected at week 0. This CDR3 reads CASSLYLAQKTQYF. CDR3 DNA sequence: TGTGCCAGCAGCTTATATTTAGCGCAGAAGACCCAGTACTTC.